Below are 4 T cell receptor beta chains sequenced from a single sample in a study of T cell responses to AZD1222 COVID-19 vaccine. Measured with immunoSEQ multiplex PCR; TCRdb has only the in-frame clones, and not every one. Of under 50,000 clones in the sample, 88% were seen once. Material: peripheral blood, obtained 28 days after the second dose of the MenACWY control vaccine. All receptors come from an adult who received the MenACWY meningococcal vaccine as a control.

The chain employs TRBV18 and TRBJ2-7, with TRBD1 as a possible D gene (6 bases). Germline V lookup: CDR1 KGHSH, CDR2 LQKENI. This CDR3 has 15 amino acids. The germline V and J ends were trimmed by 4 bases and 2 bases, with 15 bases remaining between them. The CDR3 sequence is CASSLPGTPPYEQYF. The CDR3, as DNA: TGTGCCAGCTCACTCCCCGGGACACCCCCCTACGAGCAGTACTTC.

The rearrangement links TRBV12-3 or TRBV12-4 to TRBJ2-2, with D possibly matching TRBD2 (6 bases). This CDR3 has 12 amino acids. Between the trimmed V and J ends, which lost 7 bases and 6 bases, there was a span of 9 bases. CDR3 loop: CASTPGAGELFF. The CDR3 nucleotides read TGTGCCAGCACGCCGGGGGCCGGGGAGCTGTTTTTT.

This sequence joins TRBV19 and TRBJ2-1; 10 bases align to TRBD2. After removal of 6 bases from V and 4 bases from J, the junction contained 9 bases not matched to a gene. The germline CDR1 and CDR2 sequences are LNHDA and SQIVND (reference sequence). This CDR3 contains 16 residues. The CDR3 region is CASRPSGTSAYNEQFF. DNA of the CDR3: TGTGCCAGTAGACCATCCGGGACTAGCGCGTACAATGAGCAGTTCTTC.

The rearrangement uses TRBV18 and TRBJ1-6; D remains unclear. The CDR3 is 16 residues long. V lost 1 base and J 6 bases, leaving 13 bases between the germline ends. CDR1 and CDR2 from the germline V gene are KGHSH and LQKENI. The chain's CDR3 is CASSPLQEPRNSPLHF. DNA of the CDR3: TGTGCCAGCTCACCACTGCAGGAACCCCGTAATTCACCCCTCCACTTT.